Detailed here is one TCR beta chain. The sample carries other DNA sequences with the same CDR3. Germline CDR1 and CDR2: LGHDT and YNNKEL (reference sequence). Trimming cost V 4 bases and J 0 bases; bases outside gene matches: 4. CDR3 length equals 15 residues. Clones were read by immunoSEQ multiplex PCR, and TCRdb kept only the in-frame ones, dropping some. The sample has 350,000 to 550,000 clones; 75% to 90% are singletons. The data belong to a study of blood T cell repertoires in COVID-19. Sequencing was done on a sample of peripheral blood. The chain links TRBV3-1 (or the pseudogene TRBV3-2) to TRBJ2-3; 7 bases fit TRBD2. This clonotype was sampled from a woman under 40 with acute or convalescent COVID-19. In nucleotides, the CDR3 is TGTGCCAGCAGCCTCGGGACTAAAAGCACAGATACGCAGTATTTT. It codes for CASSLGTKSTDTQYF.